A selection of T cell receptor beta chains follows, all from one sample in a study of blood T cell repertoires in COVID-19. TCRdb keeps only in-frame clones here, not all; method: immunoSEQ multiplex PCR. This table holds some 240,000 clones, under 90% found once. The source material was PBMCs or T cells enriched from blood (not recorded which). These TCRs come from a man aged 25 to 45 with acute COVID-19. CDR3s include the opening cysteine and the closing phenylalanine or tryptophan. Each record gives: CDR3 DNA, CDR3 protein, V gene, J gene, clone size, D gene. A D gene is named only where the DNA matches it firmly. A row's size may be missing; if present it is once, few, many or a size class.

TGTGCCTGGAGGAACAGGCGGGGCGGTAATTCACCCCTCCACTTT	CAWRNRRGGNSPLHF	TRBV30	TRBJ1-6	NA	NA
TGTGCCAGCAGCACCGGGGGTAGCGGGTCGAATGAGCAGTTCTTC	CASSTGGSGSNEQFF	TRBV5-1	TRBJ2-1	NA	TRBD2
TGTGCCAGCAGCCGCGGACAGAGCTCCACAGATACGCAGTATTTT	CASSRGQSSTDTQYF	TRBV3-1/TRBV3-2	TRBJ2-3	once	NA
TGTGCCAGCAGCCAGACAGGGCCAGATACGCAGTATTTT	CASSQTGPDTQYF	TRBV14	TRBJ2-3	NA	TRBD1
TGTGCCAGCAGCCTAGGGGCAGGGCGGAACACCGGGGAGCTGTTTTTT	CASSLGAGRNTGELFF	TRBV28	TRBJ2-2	NA	NA
TGTGCCAGCAGTCACGACAGGAGCTATGGCTACACCTTC	CASSHDRSYGYTF	TRBV11-2	TRBJ1-2	NA	NA
TGTGCCAGCAGTCCAATCACAGATACGCAGTATTTT	CASSPITDTQYF	TRBV12-3/TRBV12-4	TRBJ2-3	NA	NA
TGTGCCAGTCGACTAGCGGGGCTCACCGGGGAGCTGTTTTTT	CASRLAGLTGELFF	TRBV19	TRBJ2-2	NA	TRBD2
TGTGCCAGCCAAGCGGCTTTCTCCTACAATGAGCAGTTCTTC	CASQAAFSYNEQFF	TRBV5-1	TRBJ2-1	NA	NA
TGTGCCAGCAGCGAGCTACCGGGACAGGGCCGCTACACCTTC	CASSELPGQGRYTF	TRBV11-3	TRBJ1-2	NA	TRBD1
TGCGCCAGCAGCACCGATAGACTAGCGGGGCTTGCTGGGGCCAACGTCCTGACTTTC	CASSTDRLAGLAGANVLTF	TRBV5-1	TRBJ2-6	NA	TRBD2
TGTGCCAGCAGTTCCCACAGGGGCCACTATGGCTACACCTTC	CASSSHRGHYGYTF	TRBV28	TRBJ1-2	NA	TRBD1
TGTGCCAGCAGTGACGCTACAGCTAACTATGGCTACACCTTC	CASSDATANYGYTF	TRBV6-1	TRBJ1-2	NA	NA
TGTGCCAGTACCCTGAGAGGGGACAGGGGCCACAATGAGCAGTTCTTC	CASTLRGDRGHNEQFF	TRBV19	TRBJ2-1	NA	TRBD1
TGTGCCAGCAGTGAAGGGTGGGGACAGGGGAACTATGGCTACACCTTC	CASSEGWGQGNYGYTF	TRBV6-1	TRBJ1-2	NA	TRBD1
TGTGCCAGCTCGACAGGGACTCACACCGGGGAGCTGTTTTTT	CASSTGTHTGELFF	TRBV6-5	TRBJ2-2	few	NA
TGTGCCAGCAGCTTAGGGGAGAATAGCAATCAGCCCCAGCATTTT	CASSLGENSNQPQHF	TRBV11-2	TRBJ1-5	few	NA
TGTGCCAGCAGTTTTGCGGGAACGGGTACCTACAATGAGCAGTTCTTC	CASSFAGTGTYNEQFF	TRBV11-2	TRBJ2-1	NA	NA
TGTGCCAGCAGTGCTTCGGGGGACAGAAAAGAAGCTTTCTTT	CASSASGDRKEAFF	TRBV6-4	TRBJ1-1	NA	TRBD1
TGTGCCAGTAGTCACCTGGTGGAGGGCGGGTGGAGCACTGAAGCTTTCTTT	CASSHLVEGGWSTEAFF	TRBV19	TRBJ1-1	few	NA
TGTGCCAGCAGCGTAGATAGGGGAATCACCGGGGAGCTGTTTTTT	CASSVDRGITGELFF	TRBV9	TRBJ2-2	NA	NA
TGTGCCAGTAGTATCCGGGGGTCTCTTGGTTTTGCGGATTCACCCCTCCACTTT	CASSIRGSLGFADSPLHF	TRBV19	TRBJ1-6	NA	NA
TGTGCCAGCAGGCGTCCTAGCACAGATACGCAGTATTTT	CASRRPSTDTQYF	TRBV12-3/TRBV12-4	TRBJ2-3	NA	NA
TGCAGCGTATGCGACCCGGGACTGCTGTACCAAGAGACCCAGTACTTC	CSVCDPGLLYQETQYF	TRBV29-1	TRBJ2-5	NA	NA
TGTGCCAGCAGCTTAAGGGGGAAGGGCGGCTACACCTTC	CASSLRGKGGYTF	TRBV9	TRBJ1-2	NA	NA
TGTGCCAGCAGTTCGCGGGAGGGAATAGGTTCACCCCTCCACTTT	CASSSREGIGSPLHF	TRBV6-5	TRBJ1-6	NA	NA
TGTGCCAGCAGCCAGGGACTAGCGGGGCTAGCCAAAAACATTCAGTACTTC	CASSQGLAGLAKNIQYF	TRBV5-6	TRBJ2-4	NA	TRBD2
TGTGCCAGCAACAAGGGCCCTGGGAGCTATGGCTACACCTTC	CASNKGPGSYGYTF	TRBV18	TRBJ1-2	NA	NA
TGCGCCAGCAGTGGGGCCTACGCGAACACCGGGGAGCTGTTTTTT	CASSGAYANTGELFF	TRBV10-1	TRBJ2-2	NA	NA
TGTGCCTGGAGTGTAGAAGGGGGTCGACACACCATATATTTT	CAWSVEGGRHTIYF	TRBV30	TRBJ1-3	NA	NA
TGTGCCAGCAGCCAAGGTAGACATCAGTTCTTC	CASSQGRHQFF	TRBV3-1/TRBV3-2	TRBJ2-1	NA	NA
TGTGCCAGCAGACAGACGGGGAATCAGCCCCAGCATTTT	CASRQTGNQPQHF	TRBV27	TRBJ1-5	NA	NA
TGTGCCTGTCCAGGGGGACAGGGGTATGTTGAGCAGTTCTTC	CACPGGQGYVEQFF	TRBV18	TRBJ2-1	NA	TRBD1
TGTGCCAGCTCACCAAAGAGCGGGAGGGCGAGTGAGCAGTTCTTC	CASSPKSGRASEQFF	TRBV18	TRBJ2-1	NA	TRBD2
TGTGCCAGCAGCTTAGCGGGAGCCCCGGTTGAGCAGTTCTTC	CASSLAGAPVEQFF	TRBV7-9	TRBJ2-1	NA	NA
TGTGCCAGCAGCGGTCTTCTGGGACTAGCGAACAATGAGCAGTTCTTC	CASSGLLGLANNEQFF	TRBV7-3	TRBJ2-1	NA	TRBD2
TGTGCCAGCAGGTTGCTGTCGTGGCAGAACTATGGCTACACCTTC	CASRLLSWQNYGYTF	TRBV5-4	TRBJ1-2	once	NA
TGTGCCAGCAGCGTAGAGGAGGGCCTCCGGGAGACCCAGTACTTC	CASSVEEGLRETQYF	TRBV9	TRBJ2-5	NA	NA
TGTGCCAGCAGTTACTCCGAGCAGGGGACGTATGGCTACACCTTC	CASSYSEQGTYGYTF	TRBV6-2/TRBV6-3	TRBJ1-2	NA	NA
TGTGCCAGCAGCCGGACAGGGGCTCGGGAGGCCAACGTCCTGACTTTC	CASSRTGAREANVLTF	TRBV28	TRBJ2-6	NA	TRBD1
TGTGCCAGCAGCAGATCCGGGACAGCGAACACTGAAGCTTTCTTT	CASSRSGTANTEAFF	TRBV5-1	TRBJ1-1	NA	TRBD1
TGTGCCAGCAGGACGGGCACGGGGGGCTATGGCTACACCTTC	CASRTGTGGYGYTF	TRBV5-6	TRBJ1-2	NA	NA
TGTGCCAGCAGCCCACGGACAGGGACGAACTATGGCTACACCTTC	CASSPRTGTNYGYTF	TRBV7-8	TRBJ1-2	NA	TRBD1